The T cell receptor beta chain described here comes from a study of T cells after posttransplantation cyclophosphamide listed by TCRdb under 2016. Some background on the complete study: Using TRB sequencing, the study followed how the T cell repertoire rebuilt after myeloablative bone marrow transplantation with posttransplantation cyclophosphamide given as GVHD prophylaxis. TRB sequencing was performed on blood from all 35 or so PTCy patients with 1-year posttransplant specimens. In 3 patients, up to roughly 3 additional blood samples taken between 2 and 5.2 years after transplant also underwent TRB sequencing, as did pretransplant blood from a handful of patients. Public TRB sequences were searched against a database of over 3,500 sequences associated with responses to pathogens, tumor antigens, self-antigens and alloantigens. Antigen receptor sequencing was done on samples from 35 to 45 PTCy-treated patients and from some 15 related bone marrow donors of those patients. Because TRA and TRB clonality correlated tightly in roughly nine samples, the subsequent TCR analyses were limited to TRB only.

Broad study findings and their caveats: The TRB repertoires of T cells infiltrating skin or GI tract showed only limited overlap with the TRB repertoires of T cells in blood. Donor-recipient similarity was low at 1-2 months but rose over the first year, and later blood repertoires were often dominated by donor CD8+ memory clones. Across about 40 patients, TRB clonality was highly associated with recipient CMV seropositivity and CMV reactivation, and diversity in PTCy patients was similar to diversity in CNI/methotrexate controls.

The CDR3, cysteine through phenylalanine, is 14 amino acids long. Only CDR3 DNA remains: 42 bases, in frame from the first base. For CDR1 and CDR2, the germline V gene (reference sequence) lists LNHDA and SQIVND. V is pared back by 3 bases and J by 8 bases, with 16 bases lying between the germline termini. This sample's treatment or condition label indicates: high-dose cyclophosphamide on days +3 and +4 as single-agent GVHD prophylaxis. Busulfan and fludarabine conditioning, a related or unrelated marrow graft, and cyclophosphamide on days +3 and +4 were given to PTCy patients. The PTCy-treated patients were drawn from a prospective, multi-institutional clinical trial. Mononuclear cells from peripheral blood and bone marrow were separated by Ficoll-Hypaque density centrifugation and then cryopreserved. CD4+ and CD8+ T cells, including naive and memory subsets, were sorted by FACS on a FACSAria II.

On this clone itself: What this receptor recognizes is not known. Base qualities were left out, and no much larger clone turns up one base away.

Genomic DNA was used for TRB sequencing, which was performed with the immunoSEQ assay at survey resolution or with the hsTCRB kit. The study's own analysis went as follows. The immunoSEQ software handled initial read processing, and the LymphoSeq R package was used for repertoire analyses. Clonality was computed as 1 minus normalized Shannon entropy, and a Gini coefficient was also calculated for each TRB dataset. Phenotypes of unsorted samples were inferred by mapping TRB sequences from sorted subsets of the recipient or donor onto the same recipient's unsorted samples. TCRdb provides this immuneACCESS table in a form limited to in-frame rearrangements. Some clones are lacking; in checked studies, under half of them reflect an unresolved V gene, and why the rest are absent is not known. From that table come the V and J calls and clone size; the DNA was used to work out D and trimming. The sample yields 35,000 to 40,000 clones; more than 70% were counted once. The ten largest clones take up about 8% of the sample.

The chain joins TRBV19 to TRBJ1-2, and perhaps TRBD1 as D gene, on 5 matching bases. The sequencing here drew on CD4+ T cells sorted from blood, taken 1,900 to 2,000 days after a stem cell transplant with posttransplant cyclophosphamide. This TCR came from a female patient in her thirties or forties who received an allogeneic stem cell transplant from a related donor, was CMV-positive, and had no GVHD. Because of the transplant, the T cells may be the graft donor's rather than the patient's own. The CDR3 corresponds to CASSILPGITGYTF. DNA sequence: TGTGCCAGTAGTATCTTGCCAGGGATTACGGGCTACACCTTC.